This T cell receptor beta chain was recovered during a study of blood T cell repertoires in COVID-19. Germline V lookup: CDR1 MNHNY, CDR2 SVGAGI (reference sequence). CDR3 size: 14 residues. V lost 6 bases to trimming and J lost 8 bases; unmatched junction nucleotides: 12. Clones were read by immunoSEQ multiplex PCR, and TCRdb kept only the in-frame ones, dropping some. Among 200,000 or so clones listed, around four fifths were seen once. The receptor comes from a woman in her sixties or seventies who had recovered from COVID-19. The specimen was peripheral blood. The rearrangement uses TRBV6-6 and TRBJ1-2, with 7 bases identical to TRBD1. CDR3 in amino acids: CASRPGTAGVGYTF. The CDR3 region has the DNA TGTGCCAGCAGACCCGGGACAGCGGGCGTGGGCTACACCTTC.